This is a list of T cell receptor beta chains from one sample in a study of read filtering for tumor transcriptome and immune sequencing. TCRdb re-derived calls from the reads in MiXCR, one entry per CDR3 protein. The sample yields approximately 140,000 distinct CDR3 sequences, around 14% seen once. The sequenced material came from a population of CD138-negative cells sorted from bone marrow. All receptors derive from a donor aged 40 or older with multiple myeloma. The CDR3 runs from the conserved cysteine through the conserved F or W. The D gene is left open where the match is weak. Clone size is not always given. Where it is, it says once, few, many or a class for expanded clones.

size | J | length | V | D | CDR3 | DNA
- | TRBJ2-7 | 15 | TRBV20-1 | - | CSAHLGALTMGEQYF | TGCAGTGCTCACCTGGGGGCCCTAACGATGGGGGAGCAGTACTTC
many | TRBJ2-2 | 14 | TRBV7-3 | - | CASSLGRNTGELFF | TGTGCCAGCAGCTTAGGCAGGAACACCGGGGAGCTGTTTTTT
- | TRBJ2-5 | 17 | TRBV19 | - | CASGPGRGAPAGETQYF | TGTGCCAGTGGGCCCGGAAGGGGGGCACCTGCGGGAGAGACCCAGTACTTC
many | TRBJ2-7 | 13 | TRBV19 | - | CASSPGLNYEQYF | TGTGCCAGTAGTCCGGGACTCAACTACGAGCAGTACTTC
many | TRBJ2-3 | 12 | TRBV20-1 | TRBD2 | CSASLAEDTQYF | TGCAGTGCTAGTCTAGCGGAAGATACGCAGTATTTT
many | TRBJ2-7 | 14 | TRBV6-5 | - | CASSFQRTSPEQYF | TGTGCCAGCAGTTTTCAGAGGACATCTCCCGAGCAGTACTTC
few | TRBJ1-1 | 12 | TRBV29-1 | - | CSVGALNTEAFF | TGCAGCGTTGGGGCCCTCAACACTGAAGCTTTCTTT
few | TRBJ2-4 | 14 | TRBV10-2 | TRBD2 | CASSVSPGRDIQYF | TGCGCCAGCAGTGTCAGTCCGGGGAGGGACATTCAGTACTTC
many | TRBJ1-5 | 14 | TRBV27 | - | CASSPRQPNQPQHF | TGTGCCAGCAGTCCACGACAGCCCAATCAGCCCCAGCATTTT
many | TRBJ2-3 | 16 | TRBV4-1 | - | CASSQVEGRGTDTQYF | TGCGCCAGCAGCCAAGTAGAAGGGCGAGGCACAGATACGCAGTATTTT
few | TRBJ2-1 | 13 | TRBV5-1 | - | CASSLIGYNEQFF | TGCGCCAGCAGCTTGATAGGTTACAATGAGCAGTTCTTC
- | TRBJ2-7 | 13 | TRBV2 | - | CASSPSGDGEQYF | TGTGCCAGCAGTCCCTCAGGGGACGGCGAGCAGTACTTC
many | TRBJ1-1 | 16 | TRBV20-1 | - | CSARDPGGRENTEAFF | TGCAGTGCTAGAGATCCCGGGGGTAGGGAGAACACTGAAGCTTTCTTT
- | TRBJ2-5 | 15 | TRBV7-6 | TRBD2 | CASSLSGSGRSTQYF | TGTGCCAGCAGCCTCTCTGGTAGCGGGAGATCGACCCAGTACTTC